The rows below give T cell receptor beta chains drawn from one sample of a study of shared clonotypes between healthy human individuals. Some clones are missing from TCRdb's copy, which holds only in-frame ones; the method was immunoSEQ multiplex PCR. The sample yields roughly 2 million clones, almost 96% seen once. Sequencing input: naive CD4+ T cells sorted from blood. The receptors were gathered from a man aged 18-30 years in good health. Both conserved end residues are trimmed from each CDR3.

CDR3 length: 13
V gene: TRBV18
CDR3 protein: ASSQGWDNTYGYT

CDR3 length: 11
V gene: TRBV27
CDR3 protein: ASRDSSNYGYT

CDR3 length: 12
V gene: TRBV7-9
CDR3 protein: ASSLRPPGETQY

CDR3 length: 12
V gene: TRBV19
CDR3 protein: ASSFEQGNSPLH

CDR3 length: 16
V gene: TRBV6-1
CDR3 protein: ASSVAVSGATFVPEAF

CDR3 length: 12
V gene: TRBV7-9
CDR3 protein: ASSLGGSYNEQF

CDR3 length: 12
V gene: TRBV7-6
CDR3 protein: ASSLVSHTGELF

CDR3 length: 12
V gene: TRBV5-1
CDR3 protein: ASSLSGATDTQY

CDR3 length: 10
V gene: TRBV19
CDR3 protein: ASSTTHEKLF

CDR3 length: 10
V gene: TRBV12-5
CDR3 protein: ASTGGNQPQH

CDR3 length: 11
V gene: TRBV7-8
CDR3 protein: ASSLGKNQPQH

CDR3 length: 15
V gene: TRBV30
CDR3 protein: AWSGSSTGVSLQPQH

CDR3 length: 12
V gene: TRBV28
CDR3 protein: ASSPPLRNTEAF

CDR3 length: 13
V gene: TRBV5-1
CDR3 protein: ASSLTSEVPGELF

CDR3 length: 13
V gene: TRBV7-9
CDR3 protein: ASSFDLGVNEKLF

CDR3 length: 16
V gene: TRBV28
CDR3 protein: ASTLTGSRSSYNSPLH

CDR3 length: 12
V gene: TRBV18
CDR3 protein: ASSPGQGGDTQY

CDR3 length: 15
V gene: TRBV19
CDR3 protein: ASSPEVGLGSSYEQY

CDR3 length: 15
V gene: TRBV27
CDR3 protein: ASSLGFRDRGPDEQF

CDR3 length: 16
V gene: TRBV10-3
CDR3 protein: AISLVEAGLPTQETQY

CDR3 length: 14
V gene: TRBV28
CDR3 protein: ASSTGQGFPLYEQY

CDR3 length: 12
V gene: TRBV9
CDR3 protein: ASSVTSTIIGYT

CDR3 length: 13
V gene: TRBV13
CDR3 protein: ASSSGLAGVDTQY

CDR3 length: 13
V gene: TRBV28
CDR3 protein: ASSPGTGTVWEQY

CDR3 length: 13
V gene: TRBV11-3
CDR3 protein: ASSSPAPTGHEQY

CDR3 length: 13
V gene: TRBV2
CDR3 protein: ASRNRAVGDTEAF

CDR3 length: 10
V gene: TRBV29-1
CDR3 protein: SGGQEGDEQY

CDR3 length: 11
V gene: TRBV7-2
CDR3 protein: ASRNGGNYGYT

CDR3 length: 15
V gene: TRBV9
CDR3 protein: ASSDPPGKVINYGYT

CDR3 length: 15
V gene: TRBV28
CDR3 protein: ASSFMFSTVSNQPQH

CDR3 length: 14
V gene: TRBV4-1
CDR3 protein: ASSHVAGGVQETQY

CDR3 length: 13
V gene: TRBV18
CDR3 protein: ASSRLAGAYNEQF

CDR3 length: 11
V gene: TRBV6-5
CDR3 protein: ATRPGNTGELF

CDR3 length: 14
V gene: TRBV5-6
CDR3 protein: ASSFRRQALLNEQF

CDR3 length: 11
V gene: TRBV10-3
CDR3 protein: AISEQEGQPQH

CDR3 length: 11
V gene: TRBV10-3
CDR3 protein: AIRGLATDTQY

CDR3 length: 10
V gene: TRBV10-3
CDR3 protein: AISDPGLGQY

CDR3 length: 12
V gene: TRBV10-3
CDR3 protein: AATGVMFDTEAF

CDR3 length: 12
V gene: TRBV9
CDR3 protein: ASTSGGPAGELF

CDR3 length: 14
V gene: TRBV19
CDR3 protein: ASSLRLAGTANEQF

CDR3 length: 11
V gene: TRBV30
CDR3 protein: AWGGTVNTEAF

CDR3 length: 11
V gene: TRBV11-2
CDR3 protein: ASSPDANYGYT

CDR3 length: 14
V gene: TRBV7-8
CDR3 protein: ASSLAAGGPTYEQF

CDR3 length: 15
V gene: TRBV14
CDR3 protein: ASSHAFGTSSTDTQY

CDR3 length: 11
V gene: TRBV6-1
CDR3 protein: ASSERPLHTIY

CDR3 length: 14
V gene: TRBV6-6
CDR3 protein: ASSLNRDRGNEKLF

CDR3 length: 9
V gene: TRBV7-9
CDR3 protein: ASSPDYGYT

CDR3 length: 10
V gene: TRBV6-5
CDR3 protein: ASSRTGNEQF

CDR3 length: 10
V gene: TRBV6-6
CDR3 protein: ASSLYSSGYT

CDR3 length: 12
V gene: TRBV28
CDR3 protein: ASNSGTGSYGYT

CDR3 length: 13
V gene: TRBV2
CDR3 protein: ASSEGQISGDTQY

CDR3 length: 9
V gene: TRBV7-2
CDR3 protein: ASSLGPTQY

CDR3 length: 12
V gene: TRBV11-2
CDR3 protein: ASSSFRDTGELF

CDR3 length: 16
V gene: TRBV5-4
CDR3 protein: ASSLVPAGTGGGYGYT

CDR3 length: 14
V gene: TRBV5-6
CDR3 protein: ASSAGLEMITDTQY

CDR3 length: 14
V gene: TRBV5-1
CDR3 protein: ASSLEASGKYGELF

CDR3 length: 12
V gene: TRBV19
CDR3 protein: ASSMGTSRYEQY

CDR3 length: 14
V gene: TRBV5-3
CDR3 protein: ARSLVMAYGTDTQY

CDR3 length: 12
V gene: TRBV18
CDR3 protein: ASSPTGTGGDYT